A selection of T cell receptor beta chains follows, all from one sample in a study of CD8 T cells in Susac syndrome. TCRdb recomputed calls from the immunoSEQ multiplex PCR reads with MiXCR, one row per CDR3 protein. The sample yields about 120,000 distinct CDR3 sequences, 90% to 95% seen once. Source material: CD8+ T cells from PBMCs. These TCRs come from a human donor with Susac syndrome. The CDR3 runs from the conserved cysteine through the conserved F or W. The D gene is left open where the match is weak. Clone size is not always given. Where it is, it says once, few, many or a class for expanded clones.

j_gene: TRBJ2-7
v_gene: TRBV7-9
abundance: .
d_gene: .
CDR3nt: TGTGCCAGCAGCACCCAGCTCGGGCAATCCTACGAGCAGTACTTC
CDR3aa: CASSTQLGQSYEQYF

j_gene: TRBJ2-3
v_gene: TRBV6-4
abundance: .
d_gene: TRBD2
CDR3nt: TGTGCCAGCAGTTCTAGCGGGGGGGCCGCAGATACGCAGTATTTT
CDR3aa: CASSSSGGAADTQYF

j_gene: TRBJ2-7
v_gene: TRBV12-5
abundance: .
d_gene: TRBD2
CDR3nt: TGTGCTAGCAAGCGGGGCTCCTACGAGCAGTACTTC
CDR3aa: CASKRGSYEQYF

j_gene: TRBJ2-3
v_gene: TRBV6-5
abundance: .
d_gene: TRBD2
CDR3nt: TGTGCCAGCAGTTACTCGCCGCCTAGCGGGAGGCTAGGCCTCCTCACAGATACGCAGTATTTT
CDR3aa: CASSYSPPSGRLGLLTDTQYF

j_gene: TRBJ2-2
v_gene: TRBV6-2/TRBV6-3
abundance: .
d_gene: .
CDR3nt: TGTGCCAGCAGTTACACGGACACCGGGGAGCTGTTTTTT
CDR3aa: CASSYTDTGELFF

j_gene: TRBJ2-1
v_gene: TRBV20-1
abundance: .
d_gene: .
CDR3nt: TGCAGTGCCAGGCCCCCAATAGAACTACTGAGGAATGAGCAGTTCTTC
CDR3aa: CSARPPIELLRNEQFF

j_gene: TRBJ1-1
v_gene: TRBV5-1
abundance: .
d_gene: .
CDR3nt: TGCGCCAGCAGCTACGAGAACACTGAAGCTTTCTTT
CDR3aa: CASSYENTEAFF

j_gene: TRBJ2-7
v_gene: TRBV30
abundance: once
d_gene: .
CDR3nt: TGTGCCTGGAGTTCCTCAGGGTCCTACGAGCAGTACTTC
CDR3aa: CAWSSSGSYEQYF

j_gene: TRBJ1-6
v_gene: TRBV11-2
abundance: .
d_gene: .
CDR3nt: TGTGCCAGCAGCCCATGGGAAGGGGCGGGAGTTGATTCACCCCTCCACTTT
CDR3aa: CASSPWEGAGVDSPLHF

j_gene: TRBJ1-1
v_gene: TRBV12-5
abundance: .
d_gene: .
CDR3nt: TGTGCTAGTGGAGCCGGGATGAACACTGAAGCTTTCTTT
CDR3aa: CASGAGMNTEAFF

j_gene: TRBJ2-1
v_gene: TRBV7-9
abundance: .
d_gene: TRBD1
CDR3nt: TGTGCCAGCAGCTCTGGACAGGGGGTAAGGAATGAGCAGTTCTTC
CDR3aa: CASSSGQGVRNEQFF

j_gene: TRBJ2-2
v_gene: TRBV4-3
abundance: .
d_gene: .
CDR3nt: TGCGCCAGCAGCCAAGCGAGCACCGTGGAGCTGTTTTTT
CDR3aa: CASSQASTVELFF

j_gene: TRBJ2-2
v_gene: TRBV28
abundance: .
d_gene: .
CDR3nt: TGTGCCAGCAGCCCATCGGGGAGGTTACACACCGGGGAGCTGTTTTTT
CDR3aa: CASSPSGRLHTGELFF